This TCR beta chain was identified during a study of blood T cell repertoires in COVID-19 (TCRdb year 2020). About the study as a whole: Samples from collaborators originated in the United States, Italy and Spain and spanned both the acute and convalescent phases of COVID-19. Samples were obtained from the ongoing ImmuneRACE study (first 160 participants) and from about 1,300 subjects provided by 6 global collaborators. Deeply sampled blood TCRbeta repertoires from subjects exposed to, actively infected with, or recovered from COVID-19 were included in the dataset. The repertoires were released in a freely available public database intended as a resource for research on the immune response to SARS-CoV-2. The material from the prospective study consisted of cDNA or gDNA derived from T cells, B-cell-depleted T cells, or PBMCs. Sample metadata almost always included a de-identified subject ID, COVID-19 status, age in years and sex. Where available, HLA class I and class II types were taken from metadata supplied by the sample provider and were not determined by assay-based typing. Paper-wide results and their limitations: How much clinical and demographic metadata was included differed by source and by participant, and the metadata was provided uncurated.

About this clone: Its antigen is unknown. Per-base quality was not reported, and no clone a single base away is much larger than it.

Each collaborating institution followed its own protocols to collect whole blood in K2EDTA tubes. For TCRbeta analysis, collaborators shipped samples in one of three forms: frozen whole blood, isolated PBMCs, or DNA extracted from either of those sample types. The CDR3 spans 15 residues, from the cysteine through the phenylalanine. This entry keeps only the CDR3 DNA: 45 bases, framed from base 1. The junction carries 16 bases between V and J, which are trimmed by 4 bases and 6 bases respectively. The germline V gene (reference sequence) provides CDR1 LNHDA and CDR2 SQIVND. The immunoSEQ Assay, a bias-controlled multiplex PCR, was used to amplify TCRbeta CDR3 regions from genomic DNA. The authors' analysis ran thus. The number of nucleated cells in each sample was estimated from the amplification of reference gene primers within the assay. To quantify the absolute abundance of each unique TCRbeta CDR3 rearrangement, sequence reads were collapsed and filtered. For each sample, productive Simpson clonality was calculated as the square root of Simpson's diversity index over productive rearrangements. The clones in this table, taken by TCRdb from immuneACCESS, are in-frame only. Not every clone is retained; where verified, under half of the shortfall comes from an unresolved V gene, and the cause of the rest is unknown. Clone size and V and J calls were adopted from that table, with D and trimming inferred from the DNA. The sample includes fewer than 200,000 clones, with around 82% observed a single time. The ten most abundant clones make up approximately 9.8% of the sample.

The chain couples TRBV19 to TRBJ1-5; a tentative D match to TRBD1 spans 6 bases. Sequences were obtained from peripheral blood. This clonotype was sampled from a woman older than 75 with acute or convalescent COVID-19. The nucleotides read TGTGCCAGTAGTAACGGACAGTTGAGAGTTCAGCCCCAGCATTTT. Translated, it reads CASSNGQLRVQPQHF.